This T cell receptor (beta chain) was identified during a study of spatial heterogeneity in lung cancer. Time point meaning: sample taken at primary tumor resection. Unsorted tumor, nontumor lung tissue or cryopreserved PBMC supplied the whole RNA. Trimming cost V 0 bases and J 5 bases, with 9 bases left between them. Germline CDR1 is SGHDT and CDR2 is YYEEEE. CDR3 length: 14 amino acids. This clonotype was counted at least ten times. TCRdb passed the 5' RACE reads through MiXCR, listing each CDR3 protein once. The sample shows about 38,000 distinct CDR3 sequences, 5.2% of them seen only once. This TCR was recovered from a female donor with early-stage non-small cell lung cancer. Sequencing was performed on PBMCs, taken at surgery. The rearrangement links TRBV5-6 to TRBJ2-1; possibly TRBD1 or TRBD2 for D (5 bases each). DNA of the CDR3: TGTGCCAGCAGCTTGGCCGGGACGAACAATGAGCAGTTCTTC. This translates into CASSLAGTNNEQFF.